This TCR beta chain was recorded in a study of blood T cell repertoires in COVID-19. Study-level background: Collection of acute and convalescent COVID-19 samples took place in the United States, Italy and Spain.

Original processing notes: Reference gene primer amplification in the assay estimated nucleated cell counts. Produced via immunoSEQ multiplex PCR; TCRdb's table is partial and in-frame only. D and trimming come from the DNA, and the V and J calls and clone size come from that table. The data contain about 430,000 clones, over 85% of them seen just once; the ten biggest clones take up around 0.92%. During active infection, Seattle patients enrolled and were then monitored through disease. From germline, CDR1 is SGHTS and CDR2 YDEGEE. The CDR3 consists of 13 residues. V was cut by 6 bases and J by 7 bases, with 16 bases left in between.

Sample: peripheral blood. The chain couples TRBV5-8 to TRBJ1-1; no clear D. The receptor was isolated from a man aged 18 to 35 with COVID-19, enrolled during active disease. CDR3 residues: CASIKDLIFEAFF. In DNA form, the CDR3 reads TGTGCCAGCATCAAGGACTTAATTTTTGAAGCTTTCTTT.